Below, one T cell receptor beta chain is given with its context. The sample comes from a study of PD-L1 blockade in urothelial cancer. Study information: Patients' histories included 0 to 3 prior chemotherapy regimens. At 6 weeks and at 3 weeks (second dose) after treatment start, blood was analyzed.

Libraries were prepared by immunoSEQ multiplex PCR; TCRdb keeps only in-frame clonotypes and omits some of them. In the table there are more than 65,000 clones, approximately 90% of which are singletons. Trimming took off 4 bases at V and 4 bases at J, with 17 bases between the two ends. This CDR3 comprises 16 residues. Germline V gives CDR1 MDHEN, CDR2 SYDVKM. The sequenced sample was PBMCs, obtained around atezolizumab (anti-PD-L1) treatment. The sequence came from a woman aged 70 to 79 with urothelial cancer. V and J are TRBV28 and TRBJ2-1; TRBD2 might be the D (5 bases). The CDR3 nucleotides read TGTGCCAGCAGTTCAACTCTAGCAGAAATTTACAATGAGCAGTTCTTC. Protein: CASSSTLAEIYNEQFF. Complete variable domain (other parts from reference TRBV28 and TRBJ2-1): DVKVTQSSRYLVKRTGEKVFLECVQDMDHENMFWYRQDPGLGLRLIYFSYDVKMKEKGDIPEGYSVSREKKERFSLILESASTNQTSMYLCASSSTLAEIYNEQFFGPGTRLTVL.